Listed here is a single TCR beta chain. Which antigen it targets is not known. Base qualities are missing; no much larger clone stands one base away. The data are from a study of CD8 T cells in Susac syndrome (dated 2019 in TCRdb). Describing the broader study: Whether CD8+ T cell activation and differentiation in Susac syndrome was antigen driven was tested using repertoire sequencing.

Study-wide findings and limitations: The study acknowledged that relatively few individuals were included in the TCR sequencing and HLA analysis.

RNA was extracted using the RNeasy kit, and roughly 0.45 to 1 microgram was reverse transcribed with random hexamers. The immunoSEQ multiplex PCR assay, which covers 54 Vbeta and 13 Jbeta segments, was used to amplify TCR beta CDR3 regions. To correct PCR amplification bias, a synthetic template baseline was used for both primer optimization and computational correction. As for how the authors treated the data: Reads were annotated to V, D and J genes per IMGT and analyzed with immunoSEQ Analyzer, keeping only productive sequences. Clonality was calculated as one minus the Shannon entropy normalized by log2 of the number of productive unique sequences. For each patient and control, public and private clones were evaluated within the 100 most prevalent clones. A clone was defined as Susac-specific if it was absent from the healthy and MS cohorts, from roughly 990 published viral clones and from other ImmuneACCESS disease sequences. TCRdb reanalyzed the raw reads on its own, using fastp at Q25 for trimming and MiXCR for clone calling, and kept in-frame beta chains. CDR3 protein sequences are deduplicated, and each keeps its most common genes and DNA. TCRdb's processing, not the authors' own work, is the source of the V and J calls. The sample includes 300,000 or so distinct CDR3 sequences, with about 90% observed a single time. The top ten hold less than 0.08% of the sample.

Peripheral blood CD8+ and CD4+ T cells from healthy donors, Susac syndrome patients and multiple sclerosis patients were profiled using high-throughput TCR beta sequencing. The multiple sclerosis controls were treatment-naive patients whose relapsing-remitting disease, either stable or active, fulfilled the revised McDonald criteria. CD8+ TEMRA cells were enriched by FACS, while bulk CD8+ and CD4+ T cells were purified by magnetic negative isolation. Blood was drawn into EDTA tubes, processed within 24 hours, and PBMCs were isolated by density gradient centrifugation. PBMCs intended for TCR sequencing were cryopreserved in liquid nitrogen and thawed later in a water bath at 37 degrees C. Purity of sorted or isolated CD4+, CD8+ and CD8+ TEMRA cells was at least 90%. The TCR was taken from a human donor with multiple sclerosis. The material sequenced was CD4+ T cells from PBMCs.

The DNA is as follows: TGCAGCGCTCGACTAGCGGATGACAATGAGCAGTTCTTC. This encodes CSARLADDNEQFF. The rearrangement joined TRBV29-1 to TRBJ2-1; 9 central bases correspond to TRBD2. Reading from cysteine to phenylalanine, the CDR3 counts 13 amino acids. The sequence is cut down to CDR3 DNA, 39 bases in frame from base 1. Reading the germline V gene gives CDR1 SQVTM and CDR2 ANQGSEA. V loses 7 bases at its end and J loses 5 bases; junction bases beyond the gene matches: 6.